These 32 T cell receptor beta chains share one sample of origin, sequenced in a study of T cells in Graves' hyperthyroidism and ophthalmopathy. TCR beta CDR3 sequences were amplified from RNA transcripts. In the first-round RT-PCR of the TCR CDR3, the HTBI primer set was used. One entry per CDR3 protein, called by TCRdb with MiXCR from the multiplex PCR reads. The table shows roughly 250,000 distinct CDR3 sequences, with approximately 14% occurring only once. Sequenced material: blood. These receptors all stem from a woman aged 40 to 50 with Graves' hyperthyroidism that later progressed to Graves' ophthalmopathy.

This clonotype was seen at least ten times. The genes are TRBV5-5 and TRBJ2-7; possibly TRBD2 for D (5 bases). In germline, CDR1 is SGHKS, CDR2 YYEKEE (reference sequence). Trimming shortened V by 0 bases and J by 2 bases, and 9 bases separated the two germline ends. The length of the CDR3 is 14 residues. The CDR3 DNA follows: TGTGCCAGCAGCTTGGCCCCGGGGACCTACGAGCAGTACTTC. Translated, it gives CASSLAPGTYEQYF.

This clonotype has at least ten counts. The gene calls are TRBV10-3 and TRBJ2-1; TRBD2 aligns across 8 bases. Germline trimming cut 5 bases from V and 5 bases from J; bases unmatched to any gene: 8. Germline CDR1 and CDR2: ENHRY and SYGVKD. The CDR3 has 15 residues. The DNA for the CDR3 is TGTGCCATCAGTTTGACTAGCGTGTTAAACAATGAGCAGTTCTTC. Protein sequence: CAISLTSVLNNEQFF.

This clonotype showed up many times. The chain is built from TRBV29-1 and TRBJ2-2; D is tentatively TRBD1 or TRBD2 (5 bases each). V was shortened by 7 bases and J by 4 bases, with 16 bases between the two germline ends. The CDR3 spans 14 residues. Germline CDR1 SQVTM, CDR2 ANQGSEA. In nucleotides, the CDR3 is TGCAGCGCCCGGGACGCAGGCTCCACCGGGGAGCTGTTTTTT. It yields the protein CSARDAGSTGELFF.

This clonotype showed up many times. This rearrangement joins TRBV19 to TRBJ1-2; 9 bases agree with TRBD1. V gave up 4 bases and J gave up 3 bases; unmatched junction bases: 6. This CDR3 is built from 15 residues. Germline V CDR1 and CDR2: LNHDA, SQIVND (reference sequence). The chain's CDR3 is CASSTTDRGDYGYTF. The CDR3 coding sequence is TGTGCCAGTAGTACAACGGACAGGGGTGACTATGGCTACACCTTC.

The chain employs TRBV28 and TRBJ2-2, with 11 bases matching TRBD2. V trimming: 4 bases; J trimming: 6 bases; junction bases outside the gene matches: 16. Germline V lookup: CDR1 MDHEN, CDR2 SYDVKM. CDR3 size: 19 residues. CDR3 region: CASSSTKLAGESNSGELFF. The CDR3 DNA sequence: TGTGCCAGCAGTTCTACCAAACTAGCGGGAGAAAGTAATTCCGGGGAGCTGTTTTTT.

This clonotype was detected many times. The gene calls are TRBV19 and TRBJ2-7, with 8 bases lining up with TRBD1. J gave up 0 bases and V 5 bases, and 9 bases lay outside the gene matches. The CDR3 consists of 16 residues. Germline V gene sequence: CDR1 LNHDA, CDR2 SQIVND (reference sequence). The CDR3 spells CASSVHPGQASYEQYF. The CDR3, as DNA: TGTGCCAGTAGTGTCCACCCGGGACAGGCCTCCTACGAGCAGTACTTC.

This clonotype came up many times. The chain combines TRBV12-5 with TRBJ1-2; D gene unclear. V gave up 6 bases and J gave up 3 bases, with 8 bases separating them. Germline values: CDR1 LGHNT, CDR2 FRNRAP. This CDR3 is built from 12 residues. The CDR3 region is CASGTLHYGYTF. For the CDR3, the DNA is TGTGCTAGTGGCACTCTCCACTATGGCTACACCTTC.

This chain links TRBV30 with TRBJ2-1; TRBD2 matches 10 bases. CDR1 and CDR2 (germline): GTSNPN, SVGIG (reference sequence). The CDR3 has 18 residues. With V trimmed by 2 bases and J by 7 bases, 17 bases remained unmatched. CDR3 bases: TGTGCCTGGAGTCCGGCTAGCGGGAGATTTTGGGTTGGGAATGAGCAGTTCTTC. It translates to CAWSPASGRFWVGNEQFF.

The table lists this clonotype with many counts. CDR3 coding DNA: TGTGCCAGCAGTTACGAGAGTAACACTGAAGCTTTCTTT. This gives the protein CASSYESNTEAFF. V usage is TRBV6-5 and J usage is TRBJ1-1; D not certain. The CDR3 loop spans 13 amino acids. Germline V gives CDR1 MNHEY, CDR2 SVGAGI. With 2 bases removed from V and 2 bases from J, the gap between germline ends came to 6 bases.

This clonotype was observed at least ten times. The rearrangement uses TRBV15 and TRBJ2-4; 7 bases fit TRBD1. The J segment lost 9 bases and the V segment lost 4 bases, leaving 9 bases of the junction unmatched. The CDR3 sequence is 14 residues long. Germline V CDR1 and CDR2: LNHNV, YYDKDF (reference sequence). The CDR3 bases are TGTGCCACCAGCAATGCCGGGACAGCCGTCATTCAGTACTTC. As protein: CATSNAGTAVIQYF.

On this clonotype: The conserved closing phenylalanine or tryptophan is absent in this CDR3, likely reflecting a read error. The DNA is left out, because the CDR3 cannot be placed on it with certainty; the CDR3 is given as TCRdb lists it. The genes are TRBV7-3 and TRBJ2-7; TRBD2, the table's D call, lacks a check against the DNA. A total of 14 residues make up the CDR3, ends included. Germline CDR1 SGHTA, CDR2 FQGTGA. CDR3 amino acids: CASSLGGPFYEQCL.

This clonotype was counted many times. The chain uses TRBV5-1 and TRBJ2-1, with 8 bases aligning to TRBD1. Losses at the gene ends were 1 base for V and 4 bases for J; bases not matched to a gene: 4. In germline, CDR1 is SGHRS, CDR2 YFSETQ. This CDR3 is 15 amino acids long. The CDR3 protein is CASSLPRTGYNEQFF. In nucleotides, the CDR3 is TGCGCCAGCAGCTTGCCAAGGACAGGGTACAATGAGCAGTTCTTC.

This clonotype was picked up many times. This sequence joins TRBV10-3 and TRBJ2-1; D might be TRBD1 or TRBD2, each matching 6 bases. Trimming left V 2 bases short and J 2 bases short, with 16 bases between. Germline CDR1 reads ENHRY; CDR2 reads SYGVKD. This CDR3 has 17 residues. Written as DNA, the CDR3 is TGTGCCATCAGTGAGGCGGGACACGGGGGCACCTACAATGAGCAGTTCTTC. This gives the protein CAISEAGHGGTYNEQFF.

There are many counts of this clonotype. The rearrangement uses TRBV6-5 and TRBJ1-1, with D unclear. Trimming took off 0 bases at V and 2 bases at J, with 4 bases between the two ends. The CDR3 loop spans 13 amino acids. Germline CDR1 MNHEY, CDR2 SVGAGI. CDR3 nucleotide sequence: TGTGCCAGCAGTTACTCGGTTAACACTGAAGCTTTCTTT. It yields the protein CASSYSVNTEAFF.

This clonotype was recorded a few times. The chain combines TRBV5-1 with TRBJ2-4; 9 nucleotides match TRBD2. Germline CDR1 reads SGHRS; CDR2 reads YFSETQ. CDR3 length: 17 residues. The V gene end was trimmed by 4 bases and the J gene end by 9 bases; junction bases not matched to a gene: 17. DNA of the CDR3: TGCGCCAGCAGCCCCCAGGGGTTAGCGGGAGTGAGGAGCATTCAGTACTTC. Encoded protein: CASSPQGLAGVRSIQYF.

The chain employs TRBV20-1 and TRBJ1-1; 8 nucleotides match TRBD1. This CDR3 comprises 13 residues. The junction had 7 bases not matched to a gene; V was cut back by 3 bases and J by 7 bases. Germline values: CDR1 DFQATT, CDR2 SNEGSKA (reference sequence). The CDR3 here is CSASALTGDEAFF. CDR3 coding DNA: TGCAGTGCTAGTGCCTTGACAGGGGATGAAGCTTTCTTT.

This clonotype was picked up many times. This rearrangement joins TRBV30 to TRBJ2-1; the D gene is possibly TRBD1 (5 bases). Trimming took 2 bases from V and 9 from J, leaving 23 bases between them. Germline V gives CDR1 GTSNPN, CDR2 SVGIG (reference sequence). This CDR3 has 16 residues. CDR3 protein: CAWSPFAGRAPFEQFF. The CDR3 region has the DNA TGTGCCTGGAGTCCCTTCGCCGGCAGGGCGCCATTTGAGCAGTTCTTC.

This clonotype showed up many times. The rearrangement uses TRBV6-5 and TRBJ2-5, with no clear D. CDR3 length: 15 amino acids. Germline lookup yields CDR1 MNHEY and CDR2 SVGAGI. V was cut by 2 bases and J by 0 bases, with 10 bases left in between. Here the CDR3 reads CASSYQRLYQETQYF. The CDR3 region has the DNA TGTGCCAGCAGTTACCAGCGATTGTACCAAGAGACCCAGTACTTC.

This clonotype was seen more than once but under ten times. The chain uses TRBV12-3 or TRBV12-4 and TRBJ1-1, with a weak D call TRBD1 (6 bases). Trimming left V 6 bases short and J 1 base short, with 12 bases between. The CDR3 is 14 amino acids. The CDR3 spells CASRPTGQNTEAFF. The CDR3 DNA is TGTGCCAGCAGGCCGACAGGACAGAACACTGAAGCTTTCTTT.

This clonotype has ten or more counts. The gene calls are TRBV28 and TRBJ2-6, with unresolved D. Trimming pared 5 bases from V and 1 base from J, leaving 9 bases between. Germline CDR1 reads MDHEN; CDR2 reads SYDVKM. This CDR3 spans 15 amino acids. CDR3 residues: CASSELQSGANVLTF. The CDR3, as DNA: TGTGCCAGCAGTGAACTTCAATCTGGGGCCAACGTCCTGACTTTC.

This clonotype appeared many times. The CDR3 loop is CASSIRGPYGYTF. Here the CDR3 DNA reads TGTGCCAGTAGTATCCGGGGTCCCTATGGCTACACCTTC. The chain couples TRBV19 to TRBJ1-2; D remains ambiguous. The V gene's germline CDR1 is LNHDA and CDR2 SQIVND (reference sequence). The CDR3 sequence is 13 residues long. The V gene lost 3 bases and the J gene lost 4 bases, with 9 bases spanning the gap. The whole variable domain, filled in from reference TRBV19 and TRBJ1-2, reads DGGITQSPKYLFRKEGQNVTLSCEQNLNHDAMYWYRQDPGQGLRLIYYSQIVNDFQKGDIAEGYSVSREKKESFPLTVTSAQKNPTAFYLCASSIRGPYGYTFGSGTRLTVV.

Details on this clonotype: A read error may be the cause here, since a much bigger clone is one base away. The V and J genes are TRBV11-2 and TRBJ2-7, with D uncertain. CDR1 is SGHAT and CDR2 is FQNNGV in the germline V gene. The CDR3 has 14 amino acids. Here the CDR3 reads CASSLEYRSCEQYF. CDR3 DNA: TGTGCCAGCAGCTTAGAGTATAGATCCTGCGAGCAGTACTTC.

This clonotype has a count of ten or more. The CDR3 region is CASRFGQGVTGELFF. The CDR3 nucleotides are TGTGCCAGCAGGTTCGGACAGGGAGTCACCGGGGAGCTGTTTTTT. The chain combines TRBV28 with TRBJ2-2, with 8 bases lining up with TRBD1. The CDR3 has 15 residues. Trimming took 6 bases from V and 4 from J; bases not matched to a gene: 7. CDR1 MDHEN and CDR2 SYDVKM come from the germline V gene. The complete variable domain, with remaining parts taken from reference TRBV28 and TRBJ2-2, reads DVKVTQSSRYLVKRTGEKVFLECVQDMDHENMFWYRQDPGLGLRLIYFSYDVKMKEKGDIPEGYSVSREKKERFSLILESASTNQTSMYLCASRFGQGVTGELFFGEGSRLTVL.

This clonotype was counted many times. One end of the junction does not line up with germline, which may come from a read error. The rearrangement joins TRBV3-1 to TRBJ2-5; D might be TRBD2 (6 bases). CDR3 length: 14 residues. The germline CDR1 and CDR2 sequences are LGHDT and YNNKEL (reference sequence). The CDR3 DNA reads as TGTGCCAGCAGCCAAAATAGGGCCCTAACGGGAGTGGACTTC. It encodes CASSQNRALTGVDF.

This clonotype has a count of ten or more. The chain combines TRBV11-1 with TRBJ2-3; D not resolved. The CDR3 loop spans 15 amino acids. V was shortened by 1 base and J by 5 bases, with 13 bases between the two germline ends. Per the germline V gene, CDR1 is SGHAT and CDR2 is FQDESV (reference sequence). The CDR3 reads CASSLGLIPGDTQYF. The CDR3 DNA is TGTGCCAGCAGCTTAGGGCTCATCCCGGGAGATACGCAGTATTTT.

This clonotype was seen just once. The V call is TRBV19, the J call TRBJ2-7; D unclear. V shed 3 bases and J shed 5 bases, with 17 bases lying between them. This CDR3 is 15 amino acids long. From germline, CDR1 is LNHDA and CDR2 SQIVND (reference sequence). CDR3 coding DNA: TGTGCCAGTAGTATCGCTTTAGGGTTGCCGGACGAGCAGTACTTC. This translates into CASSIALGLPDEQYF.

The chain combines TRBV6-1 with TRBJ2-6; D ambiguous. This CDR3 has 14 amino acids. Germline V CDR1 and CDR2: MNHNS, SASEGT. V gave up 5 bases and J gave up 2 bases, with 7 bases separating them. CDR3 amino acids: CASSPSPGANVLTF. The CDR3 DNA reads TGTGCCAGCAGTCCTTCTCCTGGGGCCAACGTCCTGACTTTC.

This clonotype was counted a few times. Compared with germline, one end of the junction differs, possibly owing to a read error. The chain uses TRBV5-4 and TRBJ2-3; no firm D call. This CDR3 has 12 amino acids. Germline CDR1 and CDR2: SGHNT and YYREEE (reference sequence). Written as DNA, the CDR3 is TGTGCCAACAGCTTATTCACAGATACGCAGTATTTT. Translation: CANSLFTDTQYF.

This clonotype was detected once. This chain links TRBV6-1 with TRBJ2-1, with TRBD2 identical over 12 bases. Germline values: CDR1 MNHNS, CDR2 SASEGT. V shed 6 bases, J shed 6 bases, and the junction held 6 bases outside the gene matches. The CDR3 spans 15 residues. The CDR3 loop reads CASRSLAGGSNEQFF. The CDR3 DNA reads as TGTGCCAGCAGGTCTCTAGCGGGAGGGTCCAATGAGCAGTTCTTC.

This clonotype was detected many times. This chain links TRBV18 with TRBJ2-5, with D uncertain. Trimming took 3 bases from V and 7 from J, leaving 9 bases between them. This CDR3 region has 12 residues. CDR1 and CDR2 from the germline V gene are KGHSH and LQKENI. In nucleotides, the CDR3 is TGTGCCAGCTCACCTGAAAAAGGGACCCAGTACTTC. Its protein product is CASSPEKGTQYF.

This clonotype was observed a handful of times. This chain connects TRBV3-1 to TRBJ2-5, with D possibly being TRBD1 (5 bases). V was cut by 0 bases and J by 14 bases, with 16 bases left in between. The CDR3 totals 13 residues. CDR1 LGHDT and CDR2 YNNKEL come from the germline V gene (reference sequence). The CDR3 is CASSQDFRQGLYF. CDR3 DNA sequence: TGTGCCAGCAGCCAAGATTTTAGGCAGGGCCTATACTTC.

This clonotype was picked up many times. The chain couples TRBV5-1 to TRBJ2-2, with D possibly being TRBD1 or TRBD2 (5 bases each). CDR1 and CDR2 (germline): SGHRS, YFSETQ. V lost 1 base and J lost 6, with 16 bases in between. The CDR3 is 16 residues long. CDR3: CASSLYTGAVAGELFF. The CDR3 nucleotides read TGCGCCAGCAGCTTGTACACAGGAGCGGTGGCCGGGGAGCTGTTTTTT.